These T cell receptor beta chains were read from a single sample in a study of cytomegalovirus exposure and HLA in healthy donors. TCRdb's table, derived via immunoSEQ multiplex PCR, lists solely in-frame clones and lacks some. Among tens of thousands of clones listed, around 85% were seen once. The sequenced sample consisted of PBMCs. The receptors were gathered from a man between 18 and 29 years old in good health and CMV-seronegative. CDR3s include the opening cysteine and the closing phenylalanine or tryptophan. A D gene is named only where the DNA matches it firmly. The listing skips clone size in some rows; elsewhere it reads once, few, many or a size class.

V: TRBV30
D: TRBD2
J: TRBJ2-1
size: NA
CDR3: CAWDTGTSGYNEQFF
DNA: TGTGCCTGGGATACCGGGACTAGCGGTTACAATGAGCAGTTCTTC

V: TRBV10-3
D: TRBD2
J: TRBJ2-7
size: NA
CDR3: CAISFRGEGYEQYF
DNA: TGTGCCATCAGTTTTCGAGGGGAGGGCTACGAGCAGTACTTC

V: TRBV6-5
D: TRBD2
J: TRBJ2-3
size: NA
CDR3: CASSGLAEGSDTQYF
DNA: TGTGCCAGCAGCGGACTAGCGGAGGGGTCAGATACGCAGTATTTT

V: TRBV2
D: NA
J: TRBJ2-1
size: NA
CDR3: CASGGGTGSYNEQFF
DNA: TGTGCCAGCGGGGGCGGTACCGGCTCCTACAATGAGCAGTTCTTC

V: TRBV25-1
D: NA
J: TRBJ1-2
size: NA
CDR3: CASSEEVGLYGYTF
DNA: TGTGCCAGCAGTGAAGAAGTGGGGCTCTATGGCTACACCTTC

V: TRBV10-1
D: NA
J: TRBJ1-1
size: NA
CDR3: CASSELPGEAFF
DNA: TGCGCCAGCAGTGAACTCCCGGGAGAAGCTTTCTTT

V: TRBV19
D: NA
J: TRBJ2-5
size: NA
CDR3: CASSGDSWETQYF
DNA: TGTGCCAGTAGTGGAGACAGTTGGGAGACCCAGTACTTC

V: TRBV5-1
D: NA
J: TRBJ1-2
size: NA
CDR3: CASRGGGGGAGVNYGYTF
DNA: TGCGCCAGCCGTGGGGGAGGGGGGGGCGCGGGGGTTAACTATGGCTACACCTTC

V: TRBV6-9
D: NA
J: TRBJ2-1
size: NA
CDR3: CASREEGARDEQFF
DNA: TGTGCCAGCAGAGAGGAGGGGGCGCGGGATGAGCAGTTCTTC

V: TRBV5-1
D: TRBD1
J: TRBJ2-2
size: NA
CDR3: CASSLWTGLSTGELFF
DNA: TGCGCCAGCAGCCTCTGGACAGGGTTGAGCACCGGGGAGCTGTTTTTT

V: TRBV5-4
D: TRBD1
J: TRBJ2-7
size: NA
CDR3: CASSLYGQGAYYEQYF
DNA: TGTGCCAGCAGCCTATACGGACAGGGGGCTTACTACGAGCAGTACTTC

V: TRBV6-6
D: NA
J: TRBJ2-1
size: NA
CDR3: CASSYLIGHYNEQFF
DNA: TGTGCCAGCAGTTATCTTATCGGTCACTACAATGAGCAGTTCTTC

V: TRBV18
D: NA
J: TRBJ2-3
size: once
CDR3: CASSPPGGRADTQYF
DNA: TGTGCCAGCTCACCACCCGGGGGGCGAGCAGATACGCAGTATTTT

V: TRBV7-9
D: TRBD1
J: TRBJ2-1
size: NA
CDR3: CASSPGQGSYNEQFF
DNA: TGTGCCAGCAGCCCAGGACAGGGTTCGTACAATGAGCAGTTCTTC

V: TRBV5-8
D: TRBD1
J: TRBJ1-1
size: few
CDR3: CASSHKHRQGARGTEAFF
DNA: TGTGCCAGCAGCCATAAACATAGACAGGGGGCGCGCGGCACTGAAGCTTTCTTT

V: TRBV4-1
D: NA
J: TRBJ1-2
size: NA
CDR3: CASSQGQGTNYNYGYTF
DNA: TGCGCCAGCAGCCAAGGCCAGGGAACGAATTATAACTATGGCTACACCTTC

V: TRBV6-1
D: NA
J: TRBJ1-1
size: NA
CDR3: CASSARGGGNTEAFF
DNA: TGTGCCAGCAGTGCCCGAGGGGGGGGGAACACTGAAGCTTTCTTT

V: TRBV9
D: TRBD1
J: TRBJ1-1
size: NA
CDR3: CASSVGQGATEAFF
DNA: TGTGCCAGCAGCGTAGGACAGGGGGCCACTGAAGCTTTCTTT

V: TRBV9
D: NA
J: TRBJ2-3
size: NA
CDR3: CASSPRRYTDTQYF
DNA: TGTGCCAGCAGCCCCCGGAGGTACACAGATACGCAGTATTTT

V: TRBV19
D: NA
J: TRBJ1-4
size: NA
CDR3: CATSDKINEKLFF
DNA: TGTGCCACCTCGGACAAGATTAATGAAAAACTGTTTTTT

V: TRBV6-5
D: TRBD1
J: TRBJ1-1
size: NA
CDR3: CASRDRAGTEAFF
DNA: TGTGCCAGTCGCGACAGGGCGGGCACTGAAGCTTTCTTT

V: TRBV7-9
D: TRBD1
J: TRBJ1-2
size: NA
CDR3: CASSPTETGSWYGYTF
DNA: TGTGCCAGCAGCCCTACCGAGACAGGGTCCTGGTATGGCTACACCTTC

V: TRBV12-5
D: TRBD1
J: TRBJ2-7
size: NA
CDR3: CASGHPGGEQYF
DNA: TGTGCTAGTGGGCATCCAGGGGGCGAGCAGTACTTC

V: TRBV29-1
D: TRBD2
J: TRBJ2-7
size: NA
CDR3: CSVEGAGGYYEQYF
DNA: TGCAGCGTTGAGGGAGCGGGAGGTTACTACGAGCAGTACTTC

V: TRBV5-1
D: NA
J: TRBJ2-3
size: NA
CDR3: CASRGLGNTDTQYF
DNA: TGCGCCAGCAGGGGGCTCGGCAACACAGATACGCAGTATTTT

V: TRBV2
D: TRBD2
J: TRBJ2-5
size: NA
CDR3: CASIMEITGTRGETQYF
DNA: TGTGCCAGCATAATGGAGATCACCGGGACTAGGGGGGAGACCCAGTACTTC

V: TRBV27
D: TRBD1
J: TRBJ1-1
size: NA
CDR3: CASSSTGVTGEAFF
DNA: TGTGCCAGCAGTTCCACAGGGGTTACGGGTGAAGCTTTCTTT